This T cell receptor beta chain is from a study of cytomegalovirus exposure and HLA in healthy donors (dated by TCRdb to 2016 to 2017). Turning to the overall study: In an earlier analysis of fewer than 750 of the donors, 250 to 300 Gb of sequence data and 120 million or so unique TCR beta sequences from 180 million or so T cells were reported. Approximately 310 gigabases of sequencing data and tens of millions of unique TCR sequences were included in an early release covering roughly 700 HLA-typed donors. Of the approximately 400 genotyped donors, 81% fell in the genetic ancestry cluster associated with self-reported Caucasian donors. The aim of the study was to test whether cataloging public T cell receptors could identify signatures of past pathogen exposure. The study profiled the T cell repertoires of about 720 subjects by immunosequencing and related them to cytomegalovirus serostatus. A separate validation cohort of about 110 different subjects was used in addition to the approximately 610-subject first cohort. To predict cytomegalovirus infection status, the study brought together high-throughput TCR immunosequencing, statistical association of individual TCRs with disease status, and machine learning. A later analysis re-analyzed previously published TCR beta repertoires from approximately 670 donors and added high-resolution HLA genotyping to study TCR occurrence patterns. Rather than drawing on any new phenotypic data, the later analysis identified candidate immune exposures from TCR beta sequences and the way those sequences occurred across donors. In an earlier analysis of 587 of the donors, high-throughput TCR beta sequencing was used to judge whether each TCR beta V gene segment behaved as functional or pseudogenic. Donor age, sex, ethnicity and CMV serostatus were compiled alongside the repertoire data. Genome-wide SNP genotypes for about 65% of the 666 donors were used in a later genetic analysis, which treated that subset as a discovery cohort. Every repertoire in the discovery cohort had been generated on one and the same sequencing platform. Class I and class II HLA loci were covered by the typing at four-digit resolution. The number of donors typed differed by locus, with 629-630 for A, B, C, DRB1 and DQB1, around 520 for DQA1, 606 for DPA1, and some 440 for DPB1. Roughly five DR-DQ haplotypes were handled as single units for association and clustering because linkage in the cohort was strong. Across 398 genotyped donors of the cohort, an average of roughly 200,000 unique TCR beta nucleotide sequences per donor were sequenced, and roughly a sixth of those sequences were non-productive.

CDR1 is given as MDHEN and CDR2 as SYDVKM, both from the germline V gene. The CDR3 runs 13 amino acids, cysteine and phenylalanine included. Only the CDR3 DNA is retained, 39 bases long and in frame from the first base. V and J are trimmed by 5 bases and 5 bases, and the gene matches miss 5 bases of the junction. Here is what the overall study found, with its caveats: Sequencing depth was assumed to be roughly uniform across donors in the presence/absence analyses, though that assumption may not hold. A group of highly shared sequence variants was considered likely to be a technical artifact of the sequencing pipeline. A later genetic analysis reported fewer N-insertions in productive TCRs among donors in an Asian-associated ancestry cluster than the roughly 700-donor mean. In this cohort, only TCR beta chains were sequenced, and detectable features were limited by the absence of alpha or paired-chain data. The classifier was reported to diagnose cytomegalovirus status with high specificity and sensitivity in both the original and validation cohorts. CMV serostatus was the only immune exposure information available for the cohort. Approximately 16 rarely observed V segments, including chromosome 9 orphons, were excluded from the earlier analysis of almost 600 of the donors because counts were too low. Compared with equally common non-associated chains, HLA-associated TCR beta chains in a later analysis were more clonally expanded and had lower generation probabilities. Linkage disequilibrium might explain the correlated functional status among segregating V segments, but an unknown experimental factor could not be excluded. Assigning TCR associations to individual alleles was difficult when HLA alleles, especially DR and DQ, strongly co-occurred. In a later analysis, most CMV-associated TCR beta chains were found to appear HLA-restricted, with HLA associations seemingly driven largely by CMV exposure. In vitro tests confirmed that three of the cytomegalovirus-associated TCR beta chains recognize cytomegalovirus antigens. A later analysis reported that several top co-occurrence clusters appeared linked to parvovirus B19, influenza, CMV and Epstein-Barr virus. A further reported finding was that TCR beta sequences accurately predicted the HLA-A and HLA-B alleles for most subjects in the first cohort. Some IMGT-functional V segments, including TRBV6-2 and TRBV6-3, could not be told apart with the 87-base-pair reads, so those segments were excluded. According to a later analysis, TCR association rates differed among HLA loci, with DRB1 alleles showing the most associated TCRs and HLA-C alleles showing the fewest. In an earlier analysis of more than 500 of the donors, most TCR beta V segments appeared in productive rearrangements about 87% or about 30% of the time, broadly matching IMGT annotations. In the study, about 150 TCR beta chains were listed as associated with cytomegalovirus. Across donors, most TCR sequences were observed very rarely, whereas some public TCRs were present in many individuals. It was suggested by the authors that the approach could potentially be generalized to other disease states and immunological phenotypes. Because HLA typing was unavailable for some donors at each locus, only the typed subset was used in association tests. A later analysis associated about 17,000 TCR beta sequences with specific HLA alleles at a false discovery rate of 0.05. An association between a missense DCLRE1C variant and V-gene and J-gene trimming of TCR beta chains was found in a later genetic analysis and replicated in an independent cohort.

In the case of this clone: Its antigen has not been determined. Base qualities were left out, and no much larger clone turns up one base away.

The library was made by the immunoSEQ multiplex PCR assay. For the multiplex PCR, a mixture combining 60 forward primers for TCR Vbeta segments and 13 reverse primers for TCR Jbeta segments was used. The CDR3 region of rearranged TCR beta genes was amplified from genomic DNA by a multiplex PCR assay. The amplified TCR beta libraries were sequenced on the Illumina HiSeq System as 87-base-pair reads. As for the authors' bioinformatics: A later analysis counted about 80 million unique TCR beta chains across the 550 to 700 repertoires, and 10 million to 12 million of these chains were shared by at least two donors. To remove PCR and sequencing errors, raw reads were error-corrected and collapsed into unique sequences using a nearest-neighbor algorithm that merged closely related sequences. CDR3 sequences were aligned to IMGT reference sequences to assign V, D and J gene segments. For a sequence to be retained, a match of at least six nucleotides to both a V gene segment and a J gene segment was required. A rearrangement was called productive if the CDR3 had no stop codons and remained in frame with V and J, and every other rearrangement was called non-productive. CDR3 was defined according to IMGT convention as the region running from the second conserved V-encoded cysteine to the conserved J-encoded phenylalanine. Sequences without an unambiguous match to a single V gene segment were excluded from the earlier analysis of over 500 of the donors. In an earlier analysis of 450 to 750 of the donors, a V segment was called functional when productive rearrangements were above 56.7%, and segregating when the standard deviation between donors exceeded 5%. A statistical classification framework was built to diagnose cytomegalovirus status from the catalog of TCR beta chain sequences. V and J gene assignment, in a later analysis, came from comparing TCR nucleotide sequences with IMGT/GENE-DB human TR gene sequences. In a later analysis, CDR3 sequences and most-parsimonious VDJ recombination scenarios were assigned using the TCRdist pipeline. In a later analysis, every TCR beta chain was defined by the combination of its CDR3 amino acid sequence and its V-gene family, and reads without a unique V-gene family were dropped. As a way to deal with suspected cross-contamination and a sequencing artifact, a later analysis dropped nearly 600 nucleotide sequences that were highly shared and had low generation probability. In a later analysis, a clonal expansion index for each public chain was calculated from normalized within-repertoire ranks of inferred template counts. In a later analysis, generation probabilities were computed with a VDJ recombination model fitted to out-of-frame rearrangements, and the resulting probabilities were checked against IGoR. In a later analysis, TCR-TCR, TCR-HLA and TCR-CMV co-occurrence was scored with hypergeometric tests, and a repertoire-size bias correction was applied to TCR pairs. False discovery rates were estimated in a later analysis by permuting HLA or CMV assignments 20 times. In a later analysis, co-occurring TCRs were grouped using DBSCAN, and TCRdist sequence similarity was added for clustering within HLA-allele-positive subsets. For co-occurrence clustering, repertoires with fewer than 30,000 or more than 120,000 public chains were excluded, along with four or five repertoires with anomalous nucleotide sharing. What TCRdb holds here is the immuneACCESS table cut down to in-frame rearrangements. Part of the clones is not present; checked against another copy, under half of the missing clones reflect an unresolved V gene, and the others are unexplained. V and J calls plus clone size are reproduced from that table; the DNA served to infer D and trimming. The sample yields roughly 100,000 clones; 78% were counted once. Of the sample, roughly 1.3% falls within the top ten clones.

In total, more than 500 healthy bone marrow donors made up the cohort. At the time of sampling, all cohort members were nominally healthy, though unrecorded immune exposures were likely present. The donor was CMV seronegative and belonged to the group of 352 seronegative cohort members. A peripheral blood sample was collected from each donor, and TCR beta sequencing was performed on peripheral blood mononuclear cells. The Qiagen DNeasy Blood Extraction Kit was used to extract genomic DNA from the blood cell samples. The clonotype comes from a man aged 30 to 45 in good health and CMV-seronegative. Input material: PBMCs. The receptor chain draws on TRBV28 and TRBJ1-1, with TRBD1 identical over 7 junction bases. Here the CDR3 is given as CASSADRVTEAFF. The base sequence is TGTGCCAGCAGTGCCGACAGGGTTACTGAAGCTTTCTTT. Reference TRBV28 and TRBJ1-1 genes cover what lies past the CDR3, so the full variable domain is DVKVTQSSRYLVKRTGEKVFLECVQDMDHENMFWYRQDPGLGLRLIYFSYDVKMKEKGDIPEGYSVSREKKERFSLILESASTNQTSMYLCASSADRVTEAFFGQGTRLTVV.